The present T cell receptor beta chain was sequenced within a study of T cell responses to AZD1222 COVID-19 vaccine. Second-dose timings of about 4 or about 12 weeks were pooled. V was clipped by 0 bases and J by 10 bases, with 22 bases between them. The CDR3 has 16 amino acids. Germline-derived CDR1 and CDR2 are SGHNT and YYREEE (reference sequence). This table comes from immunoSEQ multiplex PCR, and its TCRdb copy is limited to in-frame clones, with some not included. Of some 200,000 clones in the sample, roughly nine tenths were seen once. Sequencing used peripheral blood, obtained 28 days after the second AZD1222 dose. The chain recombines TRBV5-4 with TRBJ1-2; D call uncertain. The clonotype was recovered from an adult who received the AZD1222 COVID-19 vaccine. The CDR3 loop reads CASSLARHRGLEVYTF. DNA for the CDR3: TGTGCCAGCAGCTTGGCCCGACACCGTGGGCTAGAAGTCTACACCTTC. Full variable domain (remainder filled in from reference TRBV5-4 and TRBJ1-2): ETGVTQSPTHLIKTRGQQVTLRCSSQSGHNTVSWYQQALGQGPQFIFQYYREEENGRGNFPPRFSGLQFPNYSSELNVNALELDDSALYLCASSLARHRGLEVYTFGSGTRLTVV.